The 20 T cell receptor beta chains below come from one sample, sequenced in a study of OX40 agonist ivuxolimab in advanced cancers. Generated by immunoSEQ multiplex PCR, the TCRdb table keeps only in-frame clones and is missing some. Of approximately 90,000 clones in the sample, roughly 90% were seen once. Sequencing used CD4+ or CD8+ T cells sorted from blood, obtained in a trial of the OX40 agonist ivuxolimab. The receptor set was obtained from an adult with an advanced solid tumor such as melanoma, head and neck, liver or kidney cancer.

The CDR3 region is CASRSGQNYGYTF. The DNA of the CDR3 is TGCGCCAGCAGATCCGGACAGAACTATGGCTACACCTTC. V and J are TRBV5-1 and TRBJ1-2, with D perhaps matching TRBD1 (6 bases). CDR1 is SGHRS and CDR2 is YFSETQ in the germline V gene. With 5 bases removed from V and 2 bases from J, the gap between germline ends came to 10 bases. The CDR3 is 13 amino acids. The full variable domain, its missing parts supplied by reference TRBV5-1 and TRBJ1-2, is KAGVTQTPRYLIKTRGQQVTLSCSPISGHRSVSWYQQTPGQGLQFLFEYFSETQRNKGNFPGRFSGRQFSNSRSEMNVSTLELGDSALYLCASRSGQNYGYTFGSGTRLTVV.

The V call is TRBV28, the J call TRBJ2-1; D is possibly TRBD1 or TRBD2 (6 bases each). The length of the CDR3 is 14 residues. CDR1 is MDHEN and CDR2 is SYDVKM in the germline V gene. With 2 bases removed from V and 10 bases from J, the gap between germline ends came to 15 bases. CDR3 amino acids: CASSLLIGGREQFF. The CDR3 DNA is TGTGCCAGCAGTTTACTCATTGGGGGGCGCGAGCAGTTCTTC.

The chain has TRBV5-1 and TRBJ2-7, with TRBD1 matching 8 bases. CDR3 length: 13 amino acids. Germline V gene sequence: CDR1 SGHRS, CDR2 YFSETQ. V lost 3 bases and J lost 2; bases outside the gene matches: 1. This CDR3 reads CASSSDRAYEQYF. In nucleotides, the CDR3 is TGCGCCAGCAGCTCGGACAGGGCCTACGAGCAGTACTTC.

The J gene is TRBJ2-2, the V gene TRBV28; TRBD2 matches at 11 bases. From germline, CDR1 is MDHEN and CDR2 SYDVKM. Germline trimming cut 6 bases from V and 6 bases from J; bases unmatched to any gene: 9. The length of the CDR3 is 16 residues. CDR3 sequence: CASRVSGGALAGELFF. The CDR3 bases are TGTGCCAGCAGAGTTAGCGGGGGGGCTTTGGCCGGGGAGCTGTTTTTT.

On this clone itself: Other DNA sequences in the same sample also yield this CDR3. The chain's CDR3 is CASSSQGNTGELFF. The CDR3, as DNA: TGCGCCAGCAGCTCCCAGGGAAACACCGGGGAGCTGTTTTTT. The chain joins TRBV5-1 to TRBJ2-2; maybe TRBD1 (5 bases). This CDR3 spans 14 amino acids. The V end lost 3 bases, the J end lost 2 bases, and 8 bases lay between the germline ends. Germline CDR1 reads SGHRS; CDR2 reads YFSETQ. Complete variable domain (other parts from reference TRBV5-1 and TRBJ2-2): KAGVTQTPRYLIKTRGQQVTLSCSPISGHRSVSWYQQTPGQGLQFLFEYFSETQRNKGNFPGRFSGRQFSNSRSEMNVSTLELGDSALYLCASSSQGNTGELFFGEGSRLTVL.

CDR3 coding DNA: TGCGCCAGCAGCCGGGGACAGGCTACAGATACGCAGTATTTT. Translated: CASSRGQATDTQYF. V usage is TRBV5-1 and J usage is TRBJ2-3; 8 bases fit TRBD1. The CDR3 contains 14 residues. Germline trimming cut 4 bases from V and 3 bases from J; bases unmatched to any gene: 4. CDR1 SGHRS and CDR2 YFSETQ come from the germline V gene. Combining the CDR3 with reference TRBV5-1 and TRBJ2-3 gives the whole variable domain KAGVTQTPRYLIKTRGQQVTLSCSPISGHRSVSWYQQTPGQGLQFLFEYFSETQRNKGNFPGRFSGRQFSNSRSEMNVSTLELGDSALYLCASSRGQATDTQYFGPGTRLTVL.

V gene TRBV28 combines with J gene TRBJ1-2; D gene ambiguous. CDR1 MDHEN and CDR2 SYDVKM come from the germline V gene. Trimming removed 4 bases at V and 2 bases at J, with 11 bases between. The CDR3 sequence is 14 residues long. The CDR3 here is CASSSPSRNYGYTF. CDR3 DNA: TGTGCCAGCAGTTCCCCTTCCAGGAACTATGGCTACACCTTC.

This rearrangement joins TRBV6-5 to TRBJ1-1; no definite D call. Germline CDR1 and CDR2: MNHEY and SVGAGI. The CDR3 spans 13 residues. V dropped 4 bases and J dropped 6 bases, with 12 bases sitting between them. The CDR3 sequence is CASSFVNQPEAFF. In DNA, the CDR3 is TGTGCCAGCAGTTTCGTAAATCAGCCTGAAGCTTTCTTT.

The chain carries TRBV9 and TRBJ2-2, with D maybe TRBD2 (7 bases). Trimming left V 0 bases short and J 6 bases short, with 15 bases between. The CDR3 has 16 residues. Germline V gene sequence: CDR1 SGDLS, CDR2 YYNGEE. CDR3 nucleotide sequence: TGTGCCAGCAGCGTAGCTGGGGGGGCCAAGTCCGGGGAGCTGTTTTTT. Protein: CASSVAGGAKSGELFF.

The V call is TRBV28, the J call TRBJ1-4; the match to TRBD1 covers 11 bases. The CDR3 consists of 16 residues. The V segment lost 6 bases and the J segment 1 base; nucleotides outside the gene matches: 4. Germline V gene lookup returns CDR1 MDHEN and CDR2 SYDVKM. The CDR3 sequence: CASRPDRGLTNEKLFF. In DNA form, the CDR3 reads TGTGCCAGCAGGCCGGACAGGGGGCTAACTAATGAAAAACTGTTTTTT.

The chain joins TRBV28 to TRBJ1-4; 8 nucleotides line up with TRBD1. Germline CDR1 reads MDHEN; CDR2 reads SYDVKM. The CDR3 length is 16 residues. V lost 6 bases, J lost 0 bases, and 6 bases stayed unmatched. DNA of the CDR3: TGTGCCAGCAGCCTGACAGGGGCCGCAACTAATGAAAAACTGTTTTTT. Its protein product is CASSLTGAATNEKLFF.

The genes are TRBV7-8 and TRBJ1-1; D is unresolved. CDR1 is SGHVS and CDR2 is FQNEAQ in the germline V gene. Trimming left V 4 bases short and J 2 bases short, with 14 bases between. The CDR3 length is 15 residues. CDR3 sequence: CASSSQDASNTEAFF. The CDR3 region has the DNA TGTGCCAGCAGCTCGCAGGACGCCAGTAACACTGAAGCTTTCTTT.

The chain carries TRBV25-1 and TRBJ2-7, with a tentative D call TRBD1 (6 bases). The CDR3 spans 13 residues. CDR1 and CDR2 (germline): MGHDK, SYGVNS. The ends were cut back, 5 bases at V and 2 bases at J, with 10 bases in the middle. Written as DNA, the CDR3 is TGTGCCAGCAGTCGGACAGCCCCCTACGAGCAGTACTTC. This codes for CASSRTAPYEQYF.

This sequence joins TRBV11-2 and TRBJ2-2; no definite D call. V was clipped by 1 base and J by 3 bases, with 6 bases between them. The V gene's germline CDR1 is SGHAT and CDR2 FQNNGV. This CDR3 spans 14 amino acids. The CDR3 DNA sequence: TGTGCCAGCAGCTTAGCCGGGTACACCGGGGAGCTGTTTTTT. The encoded protein is CASSLAGYTGELFF.

This chain connects TRBV6-7 to TRBJ1-3; TRBD1 matches 8 bases. TRBV6-7 falls under the ORF class, with uncertain function. The CDR3 contains 15 residues. V shed 6 bases, J shed 0 bases, and the junction held 4 bases outside the gene matches. Here the CDR3 DNA reads TGTGCCAGCAGCCCTACAGGGGGCTCTGGAAACACCATATATTTT. Translation gives CASSPTGGSGNTIYF.

This rearrangement joins TRBV28 to TRBJ2-7; TRBD1 might be the D (6 bases). The germline V gene has CDR1 MDHEN and CDR2 SYDVKM. Trimming took off 7 bases at V and 4 bases at J, with 20 bases between the two ends. There are 15 residues in the CDR3. The CDR3 spells CASTPHQGTTYEQYF. The CDR3 DNA reads as TGTGCCAGCACCCCTCACCAGGGGACAACGTACGAGCAGTACTTC.

The rearrangement uses TRBV28 and TRBJ1-6; D might be TRBD1 (6 bases). There are 13 residues in the CDR3. V was clipped by 11 bases and J by 6 bases, with 14 bases between them. From germline, CDR1 is MDHEN and CDR2 SYDVKM. In DNA form, the CDR3 reads TGTGCCTGCCGGGGACACCTTAATTCACCCCTCCACTTT. As protein: CACRGHLNSPLHF.

This chain joins TRBV18 and TRBJ1-1, with a possible D match to TRBD1 (5 bases). Germline-derived CDR1 and CDR2 are KGHSH and LQKENI. The CDR3 runs to 16 residues. V was cut by 1 base and J by 2 bases, with 14 bases left in between. The CDR3 DNA is TGTGCCAGCTCACCACAGGGTACGGGGGGAAACACTGAAGCTTTCTTT. Translating it yields CASSPQGTGGNTEAFF.

This chain joins TRBV13 and TRBJ1-3; 12 positions agree with TRBD1. CDR1 is PRHDT and CDR2 is FYEKMQ in the germline V gene (reference sequence). The ends lost 5 bases at V and 2 bases at J; junction bases unmatched: 4. The CDR3 is 16 residues long. CDR3 amino acids: CASSEGQGAAGNTIYF. In DNA, the CDR3 is TGTGCCAGCAGCGAGGGACAGGGGGCAGCTGGAAACACCATATATTTT.

J is TRBJ2-5 and V is TRBV28, with TRBD2 matching over 7 bases. V lost 6 bases and J lost 5; bases outside the gene matches: 15. The CDR3 spans 16 residues. Germline V gives CDR1 MDHEN, CDR2 SYDVKM. CDR3 coding DNA: TGTGCCAGCAGACCACCCCCGGGACTCGGGGGGGAGACCCAGTACTTC. This translates into CASRPPPGLGGETQYF.